This entry is about one TCR beta chain. How the authors handled the data: Estimates of nucleated cell counts were drawn from the amplification of reference gene primers. The data were produced by immunoSEQ multiplex PCR, yet TCRdb's version contains in-frame clones alone and is incomplete. V and J calls and clone size are copied from that table; D and trimming were computed from the DNA. The sample has 40,000 to 60,000 clones, just over 85% seen once; the top ten hold 3.5% to 4.5%. This record belongs to a study of blood T cell repertoires in COVID-19. On the study more broadly: From the United States, Italy and Spain came samples of acute and convalescent COVID-19. Nucleic acid was either cDNA or gDNA, and it came from T cells, B-cell-depleted T cells, or PBMCs.

Germline values: CDR1 KGHSH, CDR2 LQKENI. The CDR3 totals 15 residues. The J segment lost 5 bases and the V segment lost 6 bases, leaving 5 bases of the junction unmatched. The sequence was obtained from an elderly man with active COVID-19. Specimen: peripheral blood. This chain uses TRBV18 with TRBJ2-1; TRBD2 matches 12 bases. The CDR3 loop reads CASSPSGRADNEQFF. The CDR3 coding sequence is TGTGCCAGCTCGCCTAGCGGGAGGGCCGACAATGAGCAGTTCTTC. Together with reference TRBV18 and TRBJ2-1, the CDR3 gives the full variable domain: NAGVMQNPRHLVRRRGQEARLRCSPMKGHSHVYWYRQLPEEGLKFMVYLQKENIIDESGMPKERFSAEFPKEGPSILRIQQVVRGDSAAYFCASSPSGRADNEQFFGPGTRLTVL.